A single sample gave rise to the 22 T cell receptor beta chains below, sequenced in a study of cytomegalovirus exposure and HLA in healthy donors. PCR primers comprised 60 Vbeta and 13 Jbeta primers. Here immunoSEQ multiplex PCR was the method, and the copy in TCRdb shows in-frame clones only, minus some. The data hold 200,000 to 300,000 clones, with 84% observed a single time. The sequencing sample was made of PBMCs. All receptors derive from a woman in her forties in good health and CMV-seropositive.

The CDR3 is CATSRGVPPFYNSPLHF. As DNA, the CDR3 is TGTGCCACCAGCAGAGGCGTTCCCCCATTCTATAATTCACCCCTCCACTTT. The chain carries TRBV15 and TRBJ1-6; no definite D call. The CDR3 sequence is 17 residues long. V lost 1 base, J lost 3 bases, and 13 bases lay in between. Looked up from germline, CDR1 is LNHNV and CDR2 is YYDKDF (reference sequence).

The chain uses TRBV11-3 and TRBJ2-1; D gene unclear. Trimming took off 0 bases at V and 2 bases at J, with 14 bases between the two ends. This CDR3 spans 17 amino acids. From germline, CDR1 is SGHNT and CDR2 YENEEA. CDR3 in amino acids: CASSLEGWAVTYNEQFF. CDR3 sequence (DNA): TGTGCCAGCAGCTTAGAGGGCTGGGCAGTTACCTACAATGAGCAGTTCTTC.

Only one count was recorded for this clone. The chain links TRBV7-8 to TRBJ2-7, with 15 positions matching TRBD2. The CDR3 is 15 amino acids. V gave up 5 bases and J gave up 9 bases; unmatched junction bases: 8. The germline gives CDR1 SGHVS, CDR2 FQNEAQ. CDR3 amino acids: CASSQGGLAGGRQYF. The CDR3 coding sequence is TGTGCCAGCAGCCAGGGGGGACTAGCGGGGGGTCGGCAGTACTTC.

In nucleotides, the CDR3 is TGCGCCAGCAGCTCGCCCGTCCCACCTCCAGGGCGAGAGACCCAGTACTTC. Its translation: CASSSPVPPPGRETQYF. This rearrangement joins TRBV5-1 to TRBJ2-5, with D possibly TRBD1 on 5 matching bases. Germline V gene sequence: CDR1 SGHRS, CDR2 YFSETQ. V dropped 3 bases and J dropped 4 bases, with 22 bases sitting between them. The CDR3 spans 17 residues.

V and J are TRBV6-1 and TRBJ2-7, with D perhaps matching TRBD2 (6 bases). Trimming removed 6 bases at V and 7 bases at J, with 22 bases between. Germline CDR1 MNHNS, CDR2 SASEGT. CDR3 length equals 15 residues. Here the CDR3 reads CASREGMDATREQYF. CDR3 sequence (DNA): TGTGCCAGCAGGGAGGGGATGGACGCGACGCGAGAGCAGTACTTC.

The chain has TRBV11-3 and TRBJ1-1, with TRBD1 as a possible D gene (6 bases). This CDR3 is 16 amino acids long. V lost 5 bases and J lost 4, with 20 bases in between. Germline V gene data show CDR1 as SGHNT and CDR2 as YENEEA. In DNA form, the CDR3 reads TGTGCCAGCAGCCCCCGAAGCGGGGGCGGCGGCACTGAAGCTTTCTTT. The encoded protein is CASSPRSGGGGTEAFF.

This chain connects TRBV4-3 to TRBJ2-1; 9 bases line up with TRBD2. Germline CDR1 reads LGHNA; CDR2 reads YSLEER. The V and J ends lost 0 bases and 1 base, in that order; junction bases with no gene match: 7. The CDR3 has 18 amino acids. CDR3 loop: CASSQDPIAGVSYNEQFF. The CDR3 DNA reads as TGCGCCAGCAGCCAAGACCCCATAGCGGGAGTTTCCTACAATGAGCAGTTCTTC.

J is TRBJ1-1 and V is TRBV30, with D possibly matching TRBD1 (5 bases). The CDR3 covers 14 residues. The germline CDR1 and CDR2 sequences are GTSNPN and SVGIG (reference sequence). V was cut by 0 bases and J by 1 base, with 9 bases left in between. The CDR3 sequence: CAWSVGHQNTEAFF. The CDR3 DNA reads TGTGCCTGGAGTGTAGGACATCAGAACACTGAAGCTTTCTTT.

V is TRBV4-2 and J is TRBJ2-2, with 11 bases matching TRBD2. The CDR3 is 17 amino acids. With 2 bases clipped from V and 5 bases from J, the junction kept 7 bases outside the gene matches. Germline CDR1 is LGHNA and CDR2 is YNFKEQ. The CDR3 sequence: CASSQRLAGGQTGELFF. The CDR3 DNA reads TGTGCCAGCAGCCAAAGGCTAGCGGGAGGTCAAACCGGGGAGCTGTTTTTT.

CDR3 protein: CASSPRTGELFF. The CDR3 coding sequence is TGTGCCAGCAGCCCTCGGACCGGGGAGCTGTTTTTT. V and J are TRBV6-6 and TRBJ2-2; D ambiguous. This CDR3 comprises 12 residues. The germline CDR1 and CDR2 sequences are MNHNY and SVGAGI (reference sequence). The ends were cut back, 6 bases at V and 5 bases at J, with 7 bases in the middle.

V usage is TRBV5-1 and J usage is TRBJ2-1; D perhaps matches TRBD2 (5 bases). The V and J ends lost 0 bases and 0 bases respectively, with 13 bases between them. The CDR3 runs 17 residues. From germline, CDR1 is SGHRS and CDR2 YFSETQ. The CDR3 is CASSLATGGGSYNEQFF. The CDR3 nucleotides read TGCGCCAGCAGCTTGGCCACCGGAGGCGGCTCCTACAATGAGCAGTTCTTC.

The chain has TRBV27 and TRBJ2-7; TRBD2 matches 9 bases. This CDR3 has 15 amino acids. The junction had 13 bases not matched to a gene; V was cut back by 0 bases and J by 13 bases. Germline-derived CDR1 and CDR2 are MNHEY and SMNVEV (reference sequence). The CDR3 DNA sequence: TGTGCCAGCAGTTTATCGTGGGTAAGGGGCGGGAGGGAATACTTC. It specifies CASSLSWVRGGREYF.

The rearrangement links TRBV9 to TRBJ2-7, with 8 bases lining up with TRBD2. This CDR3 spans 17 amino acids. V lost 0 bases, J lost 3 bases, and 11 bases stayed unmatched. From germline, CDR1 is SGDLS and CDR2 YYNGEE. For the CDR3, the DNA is TGTGCCAGCAGCGTAGAAGACAGCGGGAGAGTGAGCTACGAGCAGTACTTC. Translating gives CASSVEDSGRVSYEQYF.

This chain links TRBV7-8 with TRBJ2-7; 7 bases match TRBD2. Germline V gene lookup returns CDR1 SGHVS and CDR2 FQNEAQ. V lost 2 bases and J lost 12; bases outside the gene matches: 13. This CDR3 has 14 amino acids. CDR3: CASSLITFSGEGYF. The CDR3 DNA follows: TGTGCCAGCAGCTTAATAACTTTCAGCGGGGAGGGGTACTTC.

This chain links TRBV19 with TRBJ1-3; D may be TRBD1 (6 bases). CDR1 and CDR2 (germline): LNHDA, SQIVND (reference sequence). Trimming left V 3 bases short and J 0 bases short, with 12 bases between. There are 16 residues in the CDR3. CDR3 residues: CASSIPQGSSGNTIYF. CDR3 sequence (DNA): TGTGCCAGTAGTATCCCACAGGGAAGCTCTGGAAACACCATATATTTT.

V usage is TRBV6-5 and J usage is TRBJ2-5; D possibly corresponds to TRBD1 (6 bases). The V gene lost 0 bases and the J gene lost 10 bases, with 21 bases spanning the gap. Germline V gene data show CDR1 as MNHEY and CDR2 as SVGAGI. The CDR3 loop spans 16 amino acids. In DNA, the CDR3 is TGTGCCAGCAGTTACTCGAACCAGGGGCCGGGGATTGGCCAGTACTTC. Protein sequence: CASSYSNQGPGIGQYF.

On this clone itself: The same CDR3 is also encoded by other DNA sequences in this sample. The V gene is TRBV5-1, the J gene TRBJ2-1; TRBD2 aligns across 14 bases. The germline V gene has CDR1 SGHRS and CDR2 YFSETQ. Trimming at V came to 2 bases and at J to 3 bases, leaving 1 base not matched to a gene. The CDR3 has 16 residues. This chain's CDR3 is CASSFGLAGGYNEQFF. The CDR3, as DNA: TGCGCCAGCAGCTTTGGACTAGCGGGAGGCTACAATGAGCAGTTCTTC. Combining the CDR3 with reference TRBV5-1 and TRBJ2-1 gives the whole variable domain KAGVTQTPRYLIKTRGQQVTLSCSPISGHRSVSWYQQTPGQGLQFLFEYFSETQRNKGNFPGRFSGRQFSNSRSEMNVSTLELGDSALYLCASSFGLAGGYNEQFFGPGTRLTVL.

Here the CDR3 DNA reads TGTGCCAGCAGCCACTCGGGACTAGCGACTAGCTCCTACGAGCAGTACTTC. Its translation: CASSHSGLATSSYEQYF. The rearrangement joins TRBV9 to TRBJ2-7, with 10 bases fitting TRBD2. The CDR3 covers 17 residues. After removal of 4 bases from V and 0 bases from J, the junction contained 10 bases not matched to a gene. Germline V lookup: CDR1 SGDLS, CDR2 YYNGEE.

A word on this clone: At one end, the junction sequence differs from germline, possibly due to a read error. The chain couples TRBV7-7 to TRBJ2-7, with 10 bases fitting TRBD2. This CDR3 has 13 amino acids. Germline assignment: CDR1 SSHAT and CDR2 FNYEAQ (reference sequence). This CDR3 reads CASSLAGGSEQYF. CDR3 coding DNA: TGTGCTAGCAGCTTAGCGGGGGGAAGCGAGCAGTACTTC.

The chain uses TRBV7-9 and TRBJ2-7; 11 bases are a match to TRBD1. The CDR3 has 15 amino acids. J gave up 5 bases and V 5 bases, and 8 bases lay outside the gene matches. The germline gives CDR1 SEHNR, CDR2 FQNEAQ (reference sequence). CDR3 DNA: TGTGCCAGCAGCCACGTTAGGACAGGGGGCAACGAGCAGTACTTC. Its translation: CASSHVRTGGNEQYF.

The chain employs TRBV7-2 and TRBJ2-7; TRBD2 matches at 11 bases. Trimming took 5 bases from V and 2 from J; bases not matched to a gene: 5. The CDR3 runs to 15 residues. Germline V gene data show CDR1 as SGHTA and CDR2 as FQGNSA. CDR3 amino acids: CASSTIAGGPYEQYF. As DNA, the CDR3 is TGTGCCAGCAGCACTATAGCGGGAGGGCCCTACGAGCAGTACTTC.

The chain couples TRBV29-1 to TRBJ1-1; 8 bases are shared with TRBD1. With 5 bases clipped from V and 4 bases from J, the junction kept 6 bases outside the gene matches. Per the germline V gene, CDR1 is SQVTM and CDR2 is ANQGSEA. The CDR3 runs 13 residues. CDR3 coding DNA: TGCAGCGTTCAGAGTGACAGGGGCACTGAAGCTTTCTTT. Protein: CSVQSDRGTEAFF.